This T cell receptor (beta chain) originates from a study of shared clonotypes between healthy human individuals. The study's findings and limits: Larger estimated richness was generally seen in naive subsets than in memory subsets.

Sequenced by immunoSEQ multiplex PCR; TCRdb stores in-frame clones only, minus some. The table lists about 1 million clones, about 84% of them singletons. As to this clone: As yet, its antigen is unknown.

The germline V gene has CDR1 MDHEN and CDR2 SYDVKM. CDR3 length equals 13 residues. Trimming at V came to 6 bases and at J to 8 bases, leaving 8 bases not matched to a gene. The clonotype comes from a man younger than 35 in good health. Some clones in this sample may be carry-over from other donors' samples. Sequenced: memory CD4+ T cells from PBMCs. Subset here: CD45RA-negative fraction. This sequence joins TRBV28 and TRBJ1-2; TRBD1 matches 8 bases. The CDR3 here is CASRTGQGRGYTF. In nucleotides, the CDR3 is TGTGCCAGCAGGACTGGACAGGGACGGGGCTACACCTTC.